This T cell receptor beta chain stems from a study of blood T cell repertoires in COVID-19 (dated by TCRdb to 2020 to 2022). Looking at the study overall: Samples from collaborators originated in the United States, Italy and Spain and spanned both the acute and convalescent phases of COVID-19. The material from the prospective study consisted of cDNA or gDNA derived from T cells, B-cell-depleted T cells, or PBMCs. Subjects who had been exposed to COVID-19, were actively infected with it, or had recovered from it provided the deeply sampled blood TCRbeta repertoires that made up the dataset. The repertoires were released in a freely available public database intended as a resource for research on the immune response to SARS-CoV-2. Samples came from the ongoing ImmuneRACE study (first 160 participants) plus 1,254 subjects from 6 global collaborators. The sample metadata nearly always contained a de-identified subject ID, COVID-19 status, age in years and sex. Where available, HLA class I and class II types were obtained from metadata supplied by the sample provider rather than from assay-based typing. Study-wide findings and limitations: The quantity of clinical and demographic metadata differed by source and by participant and was supplied without curation.

TCRbeta CDR3 regions were amplified from genomic DNA using the immunoSEQ Assay, a bias-controlled multiplex PCR. On the authors' methods: Within the assay, amplification of reference gene primers was used to estimate how many nucleated cells each sample contained. To quantify the absolute abundance of each unique TCRbeta CDR3 rearrangement, sequence reads were collapsed and filtered. For each sample, productive Simpson clonality was calculated as the square root of Simpson's diversity index across productive rearrangements. TCRdb took over this immuneACCESS table, retaining in-frame rearrangements with V and J assigned. Such tables are incomplete; in checked studies, under half of the missing clones stem from an unresolved V gene, and the remainder is unexplained. V and J calls and clone size follow that table, whereas D and trimming were derived from the DNA. This sample is represented by approximately 80,000 clones; over 70% of them were singletons. The top ten constitute 7.5% to 10% of the sample.

Comments on this clone: Its antigen target is currently unknown. No per-base quality is available; no much larger clone lies one base away.

Each collaborating institution followed its own protocols to collect whole blood in K2EDTA tubes. For TCRbeta analysis, collaborators shipped samples as frozen whole blood, isolated PBMCs, or DNA extracted from either of those sample types. The receptor was derived from a human donor in a cohort sampled during active COVID-19. Input material: peripheral blood.

This receptor carries the CDR3 CSVEEAGRGDTQYF. The nucleotide sequence is TGCAGCGTTGAAGAGGCAGGGCGGGGAGATACGCAGTATTTT. The receptor chain draws on TRBV29-1 and TRBJ2-3, with a tentative D gene TRBD2 over 6 matching bases. The germline V gene encodes CDR1 SQVTM and CDR2 ANQGSEA. The trim is 0 bases for V and 5 bases for J, with a gap of 12 bases between the germline ends. The CDR3 measures 14 amino acids from cysteine to phenylalanine. The only DNA kept is the CDR3, 42 bases in frame from the first base.